This TCR beta chain was profiled in a study of cytotoxic CD8 clonotypes in ibrutinib-treated CLL. Background on the study: After a median around eleven months on treatment (6 to 36), response samples were drawn.

The CDR3 contains 14 residues. Germline V CDR1 and CDR2: LGHNA, YSLEER. The V gene lost 1 base and the J gene lost 2 bases, with 8 bases spanning the gap. Notes on the study in general: Clonality, elevated at ibrutinib response, dropped back toward baseline at progression. Patients showed higher baseline clonality than age-matched healthy donors, and it tracked circulating CD8+ T-cell counts.

Sequenced by immunoSEQ multiplex PCR; TCRdb stores in-frame clones only, minus some. This sample yields 150,000 or so clones, of which approximately 80% are seen a single time; 3.5% to 5.5% belongs to the top ten. To note about this clone: Its antigen remains unidentified.

TCR beta libraries used around 2 micrograms of genomic DNA from cryopreserved PBMCs. The TCR comes from a human donor with chronic lymphocytic leukemia. This material consisted of PBMCs, taken after 24 months of ibrutinib treatment. The chain employs TRBV4-3 and TRBJ1-2, with D unclear. CDR3 amino acids: CASSQAEWNYGYTF. The DNA of the CDR3 is TGCGCCAGCAGCCAAGCGGAATGGAACTATGGCTACACCTTC.